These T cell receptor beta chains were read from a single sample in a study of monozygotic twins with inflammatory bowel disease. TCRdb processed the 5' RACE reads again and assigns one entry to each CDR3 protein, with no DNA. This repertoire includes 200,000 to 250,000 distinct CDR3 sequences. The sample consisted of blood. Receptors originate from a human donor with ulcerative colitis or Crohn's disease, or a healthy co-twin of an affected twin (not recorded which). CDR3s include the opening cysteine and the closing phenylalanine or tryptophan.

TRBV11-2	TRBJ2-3	CASSLVGQFSDTQYF
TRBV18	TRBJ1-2	CASSPGAANYGYTF
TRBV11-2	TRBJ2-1	CASSPRGIEQFF
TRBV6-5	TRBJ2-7	CASSYTDRSSRYEQYF
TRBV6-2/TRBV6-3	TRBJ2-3	CASRRPEAGGPTDTQYF
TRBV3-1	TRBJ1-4	CDSNPGTGVNEKLFF
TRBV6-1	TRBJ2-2	CAGTVQGSNTGELFF
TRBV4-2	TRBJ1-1	CASSRLQGGAFF
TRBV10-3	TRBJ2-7	CAISEKRVGTTEQYF
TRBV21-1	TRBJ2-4	CASSKTRLEGFVLAKNIQYF
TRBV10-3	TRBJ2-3	CAISESVGSSDTQYF
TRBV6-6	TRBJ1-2	CASKPQGGYGYTF
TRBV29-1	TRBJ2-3	CSVVPQGTQYF
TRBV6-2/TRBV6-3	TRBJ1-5	CASSDRQVSNQPQHF
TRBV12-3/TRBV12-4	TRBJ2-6	CASSVTALGANVLTF
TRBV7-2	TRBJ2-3	CASSAGLAGGTDTQYF
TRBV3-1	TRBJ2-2	CASSRRPSGVGTGELFF
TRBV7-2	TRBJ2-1	CASSLALTVIPYNEQFF
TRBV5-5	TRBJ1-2	CASSPYVDYGYTF
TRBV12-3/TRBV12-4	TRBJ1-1	CASSTYQGAEAFF
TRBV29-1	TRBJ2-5	CSGTTGRGKETQYF
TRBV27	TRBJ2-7	CASSLTVAYEQYF
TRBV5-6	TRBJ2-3	CASSPDGGGISTDTQYF
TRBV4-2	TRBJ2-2	CASSQDGKGNTGELFF
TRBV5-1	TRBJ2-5	CASSSPSQETQYF
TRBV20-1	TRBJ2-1	CSAVSKTQGYNEQFF
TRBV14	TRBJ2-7	CASSQSYEQYF
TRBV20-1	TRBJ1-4	CSAGASDEKLFF
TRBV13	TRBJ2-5	CASSLAGSTGETQYF
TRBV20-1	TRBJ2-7	CSARGAGGIYEQYF
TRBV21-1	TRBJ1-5	CASSKRAARNQPQHF
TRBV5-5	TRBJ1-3	CASFLGEISGNTIYF
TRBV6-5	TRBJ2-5	CASSYVGRRTNQETQYF
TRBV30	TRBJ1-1	CAWSLWDTEAFF
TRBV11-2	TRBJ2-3	CASSLGVGAGTDTQYF
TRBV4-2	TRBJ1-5	CASSQGLNQPQHF
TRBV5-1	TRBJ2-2	CASSLSGQSRTGELFF
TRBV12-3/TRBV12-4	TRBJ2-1	CATTGGVGEQFF
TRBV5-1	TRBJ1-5	CASSLGTGDQPQYF
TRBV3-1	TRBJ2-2	CASSQGTSNIGELFF
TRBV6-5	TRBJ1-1	CASSYYGGRGTSEAFF
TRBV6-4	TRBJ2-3	CASREGSASTDTQYF
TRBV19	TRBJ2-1	CASSPAGFNEQFF
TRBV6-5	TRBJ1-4	CASSYIGTGGEKLFF